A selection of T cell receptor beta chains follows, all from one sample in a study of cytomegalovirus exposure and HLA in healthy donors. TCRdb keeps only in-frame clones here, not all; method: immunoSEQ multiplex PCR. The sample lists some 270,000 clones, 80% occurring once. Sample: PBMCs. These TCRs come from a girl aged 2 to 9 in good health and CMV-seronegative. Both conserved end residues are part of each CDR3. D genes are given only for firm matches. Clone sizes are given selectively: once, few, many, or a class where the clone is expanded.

CDR3 DNA: TGTGCCAGCAGCCCCCAGGGACTAGCGGGAGGCTACGAGCAGTACTTC
CDR3 protein: CASSPQGLAGGYEQYF
clone size: .
D gene: TRBD2
J gene: TRBJ2-7
V gene: TRBV7-2

CDR3 DNA: TGTGCCAGCTCACCAGAGAGTCGCTACAATGAGCAGTTCTTC
CDR3 protein: CASSPESRYNEQFF
clone size: .
D gene: .
J gene: TRBJ2-1
V gene: TRBV18

CDR3 DNA: TGTGCCAGCAGCTCACTAGGGACTTCGACGCAATACAATGAGCAGTTCTTC
CDR3 protein: CASSSLGTSTQYNEQFF
clone size: .
D gene: .
J gene: TRBJ2-1
V gene: TRBV4-2

CDR3 DNA: TGTGCCAGCAGCCAATTGGACGGTGCGGGCGGGGAGCTGTTTTTT
CDR3 protein: CASSQLDGAGGELFF
clone size: .
D gene: .
J gene: TRBJ2-2
V gene: TRBV16

CDR3 DNA: TGTGCCAGCAGTTTAAATAGCGGGGTTGAGCAGTTCTTC
CDR3 protein: CASSLNSGVEQFF
clone size: .
D gene: TRBD2
J gene: TRBJ2-1
V gene: TRBV27

CDR3 DNA: TGCGCCAGCAGCCGGGACAGGATCAGCACAGATACGCAGTATTTT
CDR3 protein: CASSRDRISTDTQYF
clone size: few
D gene: TRBD1
J gene: TRBJ2-3
V gene: TRBV5-1

CDR3 DNA: TGTGCCAGCAGGGACACAATGAACACTGAAGCTTTCTTT
CDR3 protein: CASRDTMNTEAFF
clone size: once
D gene: .
J gene: TRBJ1-1
V gene: TRBV6-5

CDR3 DNA: TGTGCCAGCAAACTGTGGACTAGCGGGTACAATGAGCAGTTCTTC
CDR3 protein: CASKLWTSGYNEQFF
clone size: .
D gene: TRBD2
J gene: TRBJ2-1
V gene: TRBV28

CDR3 DNA: TGTGCCAGCAGTCCGCTATCCGCCTCCTACGAGCAGTACTTC
CDR3 protein: CASSPLSASYEQYF
clone size: .
D gene: .
J gene: TRBJ2-7
V gene: TRBV27

CDR3 DNA: TGTGCCAGCAGCAGCCCGTGGGAGACCCAGTACTTC
CDR3 protein: CASSSPWETQYF
clone size: .
D gene: .
J gene: TRBJ2-5
V gene: TRBV7-9

CDR3 DNA: TGTGCCAGCTCACCTCAGGACAGCAAAAACATTCAGTACTTC
CDR3 protein: CASSPQDSKNIQYF
clone size: .
D gene: .
J gene: TRBJ2-4
V gene: TRBV18

CDR3 DNA: TGTGCCACTAGTCCTATAACTACCTACAATGAGCAGTTCTTC
CDR3 protein: CATSPITTYNEQFF
clone size: .
D gene: .
J gene: TRBJ2-1
V gene: TRBV6-1

CDR3 DNA: TGTGCCAGCAGACTTGAAGGAGAGGGATACTACGAGCAGTACTTC
CDR3 protein: CASRLEGEGYYEQYF
clone size: .
D gene: .
J gene: TRBJ2-7
V gene: TRBV6-5

CDR3 DNA: TGTGCCAGCAGCCAAGGGAGTTCTAGCGGATACACAGATACGCAGTATTTT
CDR3 protein: CASSQGSSSGYTDTQYF
clone size: few
D gene: TRBD2
J gene: TRBJ2-3
V gene: TRBV4-2

CDR3 DNA: TGTGCCAGCAGCTATGACCGGAACTATGGCTACACCTTT
CDR3 protein: CASSYDRNYGYTF
clone size: once
D gene: .
J gene: TRBJ1-2
V gene: TRBV5-4

CDR3 DNA: TGTGCCAGCAGTTTAATACTGCGGGAGCAATTGGCGGGGGAGGCAGATACGCAGTATTTT
CDR3 protein: CASSLILREQLAGEADTQYF
clone size: .
D gene: TRBD2
J gene: TRBJ2-3
V gene: TRBV28

CDR3 DNA: TGTGCCAGCAGTGACTCTGCTAGCGGGGGAGTAGATACGCAGTATTTT
CDR3 protein: CASSDSASGGVDTQYF
clone size: .
D gene: TRBD2
J gene: TRBJ2-3
V gene: TRBV6-4

CDR3 DNA: TGTGCCAGCAGCCAAGTTCCAGGGAGGGGCACAGATACGCAGTATTTT
CDR3 protein: CASSQVPGRGTDTQYF
clone size: once
D gene: TRBD2
J gene: TRBJ2-3
V gene: TRBV14

CDR3 DNA: TGTGCCAGCAGCTTAGGACTAGCCTATGAGCAGTTCTTC
CDR3 protein: CASSLGLAYEQFF
clone size: .
D gene: TRBD2
J gene: TRBJ2-1
V gene: TRBV7-9

CDR3 DNA: TGCGCCAGCAGCAAACTGGACAGTAACTATGGCTACACCTTC
CDR3 protein: CASSKLDSNYGYTF
clone size: .
D gene: .
J gene: TRBJ1-2
V gene: TRBV5-1